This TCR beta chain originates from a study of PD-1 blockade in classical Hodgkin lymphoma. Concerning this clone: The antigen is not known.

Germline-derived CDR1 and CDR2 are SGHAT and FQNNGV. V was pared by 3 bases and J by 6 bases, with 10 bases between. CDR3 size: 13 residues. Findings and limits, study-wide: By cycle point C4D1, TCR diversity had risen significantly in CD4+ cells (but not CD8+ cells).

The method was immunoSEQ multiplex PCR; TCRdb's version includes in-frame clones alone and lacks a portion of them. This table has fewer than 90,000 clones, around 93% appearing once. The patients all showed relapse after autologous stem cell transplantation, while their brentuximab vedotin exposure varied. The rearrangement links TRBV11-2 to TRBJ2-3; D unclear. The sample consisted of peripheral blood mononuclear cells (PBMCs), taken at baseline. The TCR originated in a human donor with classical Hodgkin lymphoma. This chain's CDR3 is CASSFRTHDTQYF. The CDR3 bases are TGTGCCAGCAGCTTTCGGACGCACGATACGCAGTATTTT.